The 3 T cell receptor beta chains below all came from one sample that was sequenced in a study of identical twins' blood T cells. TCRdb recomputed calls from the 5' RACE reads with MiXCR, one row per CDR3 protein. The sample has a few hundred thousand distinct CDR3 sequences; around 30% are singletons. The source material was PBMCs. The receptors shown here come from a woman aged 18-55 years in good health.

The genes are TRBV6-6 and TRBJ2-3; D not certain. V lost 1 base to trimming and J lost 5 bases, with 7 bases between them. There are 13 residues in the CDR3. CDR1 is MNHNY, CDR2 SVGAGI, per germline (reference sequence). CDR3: CASSYYKGDTQYF. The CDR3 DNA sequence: TGTGCCAGCAGTTACTACAAGGGAGATACGCAGTATTTT.

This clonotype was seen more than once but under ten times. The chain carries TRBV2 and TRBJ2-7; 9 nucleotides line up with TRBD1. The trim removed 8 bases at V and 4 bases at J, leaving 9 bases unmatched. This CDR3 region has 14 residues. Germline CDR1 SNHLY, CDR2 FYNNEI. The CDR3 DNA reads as TGTGCCAGCGCCCCCGGGACAGGGTCTTACGAGCAGTACTTC. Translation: CASAPGTGSYEQYF.

The CDR3 DNA reads TGTGCCAGCAGTGAGGCAGGGGTTTCCTACAATGAGCAGTTCTTC. Protein: CASSEAGVSYNEQFF. This chain uses TRBV6-4 with TRBJ2-1; the D gene is possibly TRBD1 (6 bases). This CDR3 is 15 amino acids long. Deletions cut 3 bases from V and 1 base from J, with 10 bases between. Germline lookup yields CDR1 MRHNA and CDR2 SNTAGT.